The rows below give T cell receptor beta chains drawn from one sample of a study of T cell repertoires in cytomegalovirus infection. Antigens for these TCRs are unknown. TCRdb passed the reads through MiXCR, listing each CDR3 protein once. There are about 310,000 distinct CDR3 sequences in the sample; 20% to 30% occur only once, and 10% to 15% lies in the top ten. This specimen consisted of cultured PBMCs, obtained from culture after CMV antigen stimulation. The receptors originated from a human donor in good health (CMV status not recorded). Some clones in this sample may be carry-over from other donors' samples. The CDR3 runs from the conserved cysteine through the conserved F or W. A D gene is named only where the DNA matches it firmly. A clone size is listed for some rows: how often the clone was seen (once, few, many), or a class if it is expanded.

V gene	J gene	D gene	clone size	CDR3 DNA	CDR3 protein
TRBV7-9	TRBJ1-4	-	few	TGTGCCAGCAGCTTAGCGAGCAGAGGAACTAATGAAAAACTGTTTTTT	CASSLASRGTNEKLFF
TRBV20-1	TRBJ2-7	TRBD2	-	TGCAGTGCTAGAGATGGGACTAGCGGGAGCTGGGAGCAGTACTTC	CSARDGTSGSWEQYF
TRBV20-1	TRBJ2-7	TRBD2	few	TGCAGTGCGAAACCACTAGCGGAACCCTCCTACGAGCAGTACTTC	CSAKPLAEPSYEQYF
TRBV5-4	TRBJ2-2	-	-	TGTGCCAGCAGTATCGACTTCGACACCGGGGAGCTGTTTTTT	CASSIDFDTGELFF
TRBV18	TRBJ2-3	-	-	TGTGCCAGCTCACGAACAGCGGATACCACAGATACGCAGTATTTT	CASSRTADTTDTQYF
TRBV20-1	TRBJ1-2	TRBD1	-	TGCAGTGCTAGAGCTGTGGGACAGGGGAGGGCCTATGGCTACACCTTC	CSARAVGQGRAYGYTF
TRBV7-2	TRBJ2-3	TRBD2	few	TGTGCCAGCAGCTTATTTGCGGGAGGGTCTAGCACAGATACGCAGTATTTT	CASSLFAGGSSTDTQYF
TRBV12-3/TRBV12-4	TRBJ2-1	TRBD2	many	TGTGCCAGCAGCCGACTAGCGGACTCCTACAATGAGCAGTTCTTC	CASSRLADSYNEQFF
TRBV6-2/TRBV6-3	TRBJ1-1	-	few	TGTGCCAGCAGTTATTCGACCACTACTGCGGGAGCTTTCTTT	CASSYSTTTAGAFF
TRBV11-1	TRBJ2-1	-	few	TGTGCCAGCAGCCTAGAGTACCGGGCCCCGACCGGAAATGAGCAGTTCTTC	CASSLEYRAPTGNEQFF
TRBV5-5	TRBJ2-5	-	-	TGTGCCAGCAGCTTAATGTCGGGAGAGACCCAGTACTTC	CASSLMSGETQYF
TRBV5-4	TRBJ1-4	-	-	TGTGCCAGCAGCTTGGCTGGGGAGGGTAGGAGGAAACTGTTTTTT	CASSLAGEGRRKLFF
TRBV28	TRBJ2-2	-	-	-	CASSTSGTGLTGELFF
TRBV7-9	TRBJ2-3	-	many	TGTGCCAGCAGCTTGAGACAGGCAGATACGCAGTATTTT	CASSLRQADTQYF
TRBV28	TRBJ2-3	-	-	TGTGCCAGCCGTAGGGGGGGGGGTCGCACAGATACGCAGTATTTT	CASRRGGGRTDTQYF
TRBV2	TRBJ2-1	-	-	TGTGCCAGCAGACCGACATCCTACAATGAGCAGTTCTTC	CASRPTSYNEQFF
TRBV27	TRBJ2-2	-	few	TGTGCCAGCAGTTTCCGGGAGCGGACCGGGGAGCTGTTTTTT	CASSFRERTGELFF
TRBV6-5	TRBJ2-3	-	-	TGTGCCAGCAGTTACAGTAGCGGCCCCCGCACAGATACGCAGTATTTT	CASSYSSGPRTDTQYF
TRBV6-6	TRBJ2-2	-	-	TGTGCCAGCAGTGACGAGAGCGCGAACACCGGGGAGCTGTTTTTT	CASSDESANTGELFF
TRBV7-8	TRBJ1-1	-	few	TGTGCCAGCAGCTTATTTAGGGTAAACTCTGAAGCTTTCTTT	CASSLFRVNSEAFF
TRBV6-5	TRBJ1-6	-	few	TGTGCCAGCAGGCTCTCCGGGGCGCAGTCCTATAATTCACCCCTCCACTTT	CASRLSGAQSYNSPLHF
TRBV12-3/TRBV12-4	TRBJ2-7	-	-	TGTGCCAGCAGCATCAGGGGCAGCCACGAGCAGTACTTC	CASSIRGSHEQYF
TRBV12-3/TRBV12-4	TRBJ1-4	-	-	TGTGCCAGCAGTTTCCTAGGCGTTGGAGAAAAACTGTTTTTT	CASSFLGVGEKLFF
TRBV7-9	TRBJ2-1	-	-	TGTGCCAGCAGCCGCCCTCCGAGGGAGGAGCAGTTCTTC	CASSRPPREEQFF
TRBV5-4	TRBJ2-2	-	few	TGTGCCAGCAGCAGGGGATCAGCATTGTCCGGGGAGCTGTTTTTT	CASSRGSALSGELFF
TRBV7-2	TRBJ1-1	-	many	TGTGCCAGCAGCATACACAGGTCAGAAGCTTTCTTT	CASSIHRSEAFF
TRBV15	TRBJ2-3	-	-	TGTGCCACCAGCAGGCCCACGGGTTCAGATACGCAGTATTTT	CATSRPTGSDTQYF
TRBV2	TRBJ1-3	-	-	TGTGCCAGCAGTGCTACCGGCTCTGGAAACACCATATATTTT	CASSATGSGNTIYF
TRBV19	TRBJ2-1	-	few	TGTGCCAGTAGTATAGATCAAGGGCGGAGCTCCTACAATGAGCAGTTCTTC	CASSIDQGRSSYNEQFF
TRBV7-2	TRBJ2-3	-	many	TGTGCCAGCAGCGAATGGGGGCCTGGCACAGATACGCAGTATTTT	CASSEWGPGTDTQYF
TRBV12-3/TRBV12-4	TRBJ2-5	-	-	TGTGCCAGCACCTATTACCAGAGGAATGAAGAGACCCAGTACTTC	CASTYYQRNEETQYF
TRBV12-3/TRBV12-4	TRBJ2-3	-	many	TGTGCCAGCGGGGTGGGACTCGCTAGCACAGATACGCAGTATTTT	CASGVGLASTDTQYF
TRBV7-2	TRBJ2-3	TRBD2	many	TGTGCCAGCAGCCCCGAGATGACTAGCGGGAGTACGCAGTATTTT	CASSPEMTSGSTQYF
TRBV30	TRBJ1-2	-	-	TGTGCCCAGAGAGGTGGTGGCTACACCTTC	CAQRGGGYTF
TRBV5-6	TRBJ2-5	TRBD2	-	TGTGCCAGCAGCGGGGGACTAGCCCCCGAGACCCAGTACTTC	CASSGGLAPETQYF
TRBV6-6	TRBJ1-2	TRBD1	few	TGTGCCAGCAAAAGACAGGGATTCTACTATGGCTACACCTTC	CASKRQGFYYGYTF
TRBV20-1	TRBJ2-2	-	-	TGCAGTGCTAAGAACGGTAACACCGGGGAGCTGTTTTTT	CSAKNGNTGELFF
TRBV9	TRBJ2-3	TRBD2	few	TGTGCCAGCAGCCTCAATGGGCTAGCGGCAACAACGCAGTATTTT	CASSLNGLAATTQYF
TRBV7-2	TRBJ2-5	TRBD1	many	TGTGCCAGCAGCTTAACACGACCGGGACAGGGGGCTCAGGAGACCCAGTACTTC	CASSLTRPGQGAQETQYF
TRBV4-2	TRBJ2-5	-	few	TGTGCCAGCAGCCCCTCCCGACTAGTATCGGAGACCCAGTACTTC	CASSPSRLVSETQYF
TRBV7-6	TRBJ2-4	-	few	TGTGCCAGCAGCCCTGGGGTAGACATTCAGTACTTC	CASSPGVDIQYF
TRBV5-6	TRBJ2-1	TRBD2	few	TGTGCCAGCAGCTTCTCGACTAGCGGGAGATCTGAGCAGTTCTTC	CASSFSTSGRSEQFF
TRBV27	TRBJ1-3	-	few	TGTGCCAGCAGTTTATCCCGGGACCTTGGAAACACCATATATTTT	CASSLSRDLGNTIYF
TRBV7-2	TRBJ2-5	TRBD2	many	TGTGCCAGCAGCCAGCAGCGGGGCGCTCAAGAGACCCAGTACTTC	CASSQQRGAQETQYF
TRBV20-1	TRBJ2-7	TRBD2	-	TGCAGTGCTAGAGATCTGATACGCGCGAGCGGGATAGGGGAATACGAGCAGTACTTC	CSARDLIRASGIGEYEQYF